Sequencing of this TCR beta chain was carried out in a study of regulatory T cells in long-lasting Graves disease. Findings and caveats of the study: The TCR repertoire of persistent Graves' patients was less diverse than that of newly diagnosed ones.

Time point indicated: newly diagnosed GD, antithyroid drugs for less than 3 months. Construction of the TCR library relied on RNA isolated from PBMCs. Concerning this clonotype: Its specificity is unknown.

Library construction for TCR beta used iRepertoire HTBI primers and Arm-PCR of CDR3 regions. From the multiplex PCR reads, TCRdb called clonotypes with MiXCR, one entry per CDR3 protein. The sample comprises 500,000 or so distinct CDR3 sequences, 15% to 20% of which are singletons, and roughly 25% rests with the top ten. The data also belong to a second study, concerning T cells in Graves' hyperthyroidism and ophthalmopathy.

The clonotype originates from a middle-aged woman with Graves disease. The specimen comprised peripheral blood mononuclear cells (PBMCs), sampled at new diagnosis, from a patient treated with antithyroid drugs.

This CDR3 reads CSARAGGVNTEAFF. The CDR3 coding sequence is TGCAGTGCCCGGGCGGGGGGAGTGAACACTGAAGCTTTCTTT. This chain uses TRBV20-1 with TRBJ1-1; D might be TRBD1 (5 bases). The CDR3 length is 14 residues. V was trimmed by 6 bases and J by 0 bases, leaving 14 bases between them. Germline V gives CDR1 DFQATT, CDR2 SNEGSKA (reference sequence).